This T cell receptor beta chain originates from a study of tissue T cells after allogeneic stem cell transplantation. The V segment lost 2 bases and the J segment 7 bases; nucleotides outside the gene matches: 2. This CDR3 has 12 amino acids. Germline lookup yields CDR1 KGHPV and CDR2 FQNQEV (reference sequence). Produced via immunoSEQ multiplex PCR; TCRdb's table is partial and in-frame only. The sample carries over 6,000 clones, approximately 52% recorded once. In regard to this clone: Antigen specificity is unknown. Mouse names are used for the genes. The read finishes 1 residue shy of the CDR3 end, and the germline J gene is used to complete it.

Whole-study results and caveats: Few T cell clones were shared across patients, but motif clusters showed tissue-specific shared signatures.

Sample time point: mouse harvest day 7 after allogeneic transplant. Each mouse received 10^7 T-cell-depleted marrow cells plus 10^6 splenic CD5+ T cells by tail vein. The chain is built from TRBV26 and TRBJ2-7, with 7 bases fitting TRBD1. The receptor comes from a female BALB/c mouse given C57BL/6 T cells with graft-versus-host disease after an allogeneic hematopoietic cell transplant. Source material: gut tissue. This chain's CDR3 is CASSLGRGEQYF. The covered CDR3 bases are TGTGCCAGCAGTCTGGGCAGGGGGGAACAGTAC.